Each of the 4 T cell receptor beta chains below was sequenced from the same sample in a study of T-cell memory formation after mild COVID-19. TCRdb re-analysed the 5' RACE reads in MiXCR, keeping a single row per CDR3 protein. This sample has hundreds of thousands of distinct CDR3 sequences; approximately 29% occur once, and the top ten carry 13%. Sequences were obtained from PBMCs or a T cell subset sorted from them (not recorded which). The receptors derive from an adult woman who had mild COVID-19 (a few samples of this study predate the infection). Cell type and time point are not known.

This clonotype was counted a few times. CDR3 nucleotides: TGTGCCAGCAGTTTTATTCTAGAGACCCAGTACTTC. This translates into CASSFILETQYF. The chain uses TRBV12-3 or TRBV12-4 and TRBJ2-5, with D uncertain. V was pared by 3 bases and J by 4 bases, with 6 bases between. This CDR3 region has 12 residues.

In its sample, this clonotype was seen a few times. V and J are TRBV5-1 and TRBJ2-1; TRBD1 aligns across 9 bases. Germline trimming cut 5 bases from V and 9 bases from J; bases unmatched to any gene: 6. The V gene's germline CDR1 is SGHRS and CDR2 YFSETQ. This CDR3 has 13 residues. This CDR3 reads CASSWTGESEQFF. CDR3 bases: TGCGCCAGCAGTTGGACAGGGGAAAGTGAGCAGTTCTTC.

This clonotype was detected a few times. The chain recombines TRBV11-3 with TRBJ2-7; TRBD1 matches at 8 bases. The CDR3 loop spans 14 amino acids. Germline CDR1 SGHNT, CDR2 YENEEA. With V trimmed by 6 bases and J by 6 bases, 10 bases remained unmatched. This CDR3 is CASSYRDRPSEQYF. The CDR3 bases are TGTGCCAGCAGTTACCGGGACAGGCCGAGCGAGCAGTACTTC.

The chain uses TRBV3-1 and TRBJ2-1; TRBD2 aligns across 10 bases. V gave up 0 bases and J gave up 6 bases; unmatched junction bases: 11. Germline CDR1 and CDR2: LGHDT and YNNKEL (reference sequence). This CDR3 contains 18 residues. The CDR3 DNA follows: TGTGCCAGCAGCCAAGATCTTACGGCCGGGACTAGCGCCAATGAGCAGTTCTTC. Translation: CASSQDLTAGTSANEQFF.